The sequence of this T cell receptor beta chain was determined in a study of shared clonotypes between healthy human individuals. Only in-frame clones appear in the TCRdb table, and some are missing; sequencing was by immunoSEQ multiplex PCR. The table lists about 2.1 million clones, about 94% of them singletons. The CDR3 extends over 17 amino acids. The ends lost 2 bases at V and 4 bases at J; junction bases unmatched: 13. From germline, CDR1 is SGDLS and CDR2 YYNGEE. CD8 cells classed as naive were CD45RO-negative and positively selected for CCR7, excluding terminally differentiated effector memory CD45RA+ cells.

The J gene is TRBJ2-3, the V gene TRBV9; the match to TRBD1 covers 7 bases. The clonotype originates from a man between 18 and 35 years old in good health. Some clones in this sample may be carry-over from other donors' samples. Source material: naive CD8+ T cells from PBMCs. The CDR3 DNA reads as TGTGCCAGCAGCGTTCGTAGGGACAGTCCCCTCCCAGATACGCAGTATTTT. Translated: CASSVRRDSPLPDTQYF.